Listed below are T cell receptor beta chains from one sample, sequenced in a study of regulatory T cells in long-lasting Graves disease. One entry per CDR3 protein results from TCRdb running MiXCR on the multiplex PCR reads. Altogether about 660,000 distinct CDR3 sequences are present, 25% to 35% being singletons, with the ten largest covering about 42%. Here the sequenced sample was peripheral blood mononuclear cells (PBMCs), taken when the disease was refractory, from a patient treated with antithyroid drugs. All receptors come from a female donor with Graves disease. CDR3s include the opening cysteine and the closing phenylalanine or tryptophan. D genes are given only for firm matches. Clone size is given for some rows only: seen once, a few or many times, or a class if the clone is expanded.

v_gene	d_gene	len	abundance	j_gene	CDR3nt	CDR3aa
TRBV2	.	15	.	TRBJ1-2	TGTGCCAGCAGCGCACCGGGGGGGGCCACGGATGGCTACACCTTC	CASSAPGGATDGYTF
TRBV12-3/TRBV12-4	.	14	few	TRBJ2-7	TGTGCCAGCAGGAGCACACAGAGCTCCTACGAGCAGTACTTC	CASRSTQSSYEQYF
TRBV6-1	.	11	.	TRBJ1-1	TGTGCCAGCTCTGACAGCACTGAAGCTTTCTTT	CASSDSTEAFF
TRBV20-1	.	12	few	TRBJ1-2	TGCAGTGCTAGATCCGAAGCGTATGGCTACACCTTC	CSARSEAYGYTF
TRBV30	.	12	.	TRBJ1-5	TGTGCCTGGAGTGTACGGGGAGAGCCCCAGCATTTT	CAWSVRGEPQHF
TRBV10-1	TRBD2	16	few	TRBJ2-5	TGCGCCAGCAGTGAGTTCACTGGCGGGAGTGGAGAGACCCAGTACTTC	CASSEFTGGSGETQYF
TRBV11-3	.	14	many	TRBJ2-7	TGTGCCAGCAGCCCCGGACCGTCCTCCTACGAGCAGTACTTC	CASSPGPSSYEQYF
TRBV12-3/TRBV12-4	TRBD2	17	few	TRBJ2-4	TGTGCCAGCAAAATAGGTAGCGGGGCACTAGCCAAAAACATTCAGTACTTC	CASKIGSGALAKNIQYF
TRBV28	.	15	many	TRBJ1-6	TGTGCCAGCAGTCGCCTAGCCCCATATAATTCACCCCTCCACTTT	CASSRLAPYNSPLHF
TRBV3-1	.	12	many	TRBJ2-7	TGTGCCAGCAGCCAACACTCCTACGAGCAGTACTTC	CASSQHSYEQYF
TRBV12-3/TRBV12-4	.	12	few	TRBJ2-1	TGTGCCAGCAGTTTATCTGGCGGTGAGCAGTTCTTC	CASSLSGGEQFF
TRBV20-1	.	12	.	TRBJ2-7	TGCAGTGCCCTCGCGGGGGCTTGCGAGCAGTACTTC	CSALAGACEQYF
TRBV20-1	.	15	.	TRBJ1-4	TGCAGTGTTCCCGACACCCGATTAACTAATGAAAAACTGTTTTTT	CSVPDTRLTNEKLFF
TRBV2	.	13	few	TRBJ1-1	TGTGCCAGCAGGGTTCAGGAAAACACTGAAGCTTTCTTT	CASRVQENTEAFF
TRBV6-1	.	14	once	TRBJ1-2	TGTGCCTCGATACCGGACGGCGCTAACTATGGCTACACCTTC	CASIPDGANYGYTF
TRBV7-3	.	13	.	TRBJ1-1	TGTGCCAGCAGCGAACAAACGAACACTGAAGCTTTCTTT	CASSEQTNTEAFF
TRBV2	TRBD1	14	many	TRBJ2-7	TGTGCCAGCACAAGGGACAGGGGTATTTACGAGCAGTACTTC	CASTRDRGIYEQYF
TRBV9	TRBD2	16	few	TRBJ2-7	TGTGCCAGCAGCCCAAGACTAGCGGGTTCCTCCTACGAGCAGTACTTC	CASSPRLAGSSYEQYF
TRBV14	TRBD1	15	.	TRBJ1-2	TGTGCCAGCAGCCCCCGGGACAGGGCCTTCTATGGCTACACCTTC	CASSPRDRAFYGYTF
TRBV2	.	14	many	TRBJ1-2	TGTGCCAGCAAAGCTGCTGCGGGGCTTCATGGCTACACCTTC	CASKAAAGLHGYTF
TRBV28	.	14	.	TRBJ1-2	TGTGCCAGCACCTCATACCCAGCCGCCTATGGCTGCACCTTC	CASTSYPAAYGCTF
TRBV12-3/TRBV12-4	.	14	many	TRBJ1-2	TGTGCCAGCAGCCCTCGCCTTGGGGCCTATGGCTACACCTTC	CASSPRLGAYGYTF
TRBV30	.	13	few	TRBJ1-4	TGTGCCTGGAGTGATATTCGGAGTGAAAAACTGTTTTTT	CAWSDIRSEKLFF
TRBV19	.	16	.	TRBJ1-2	TGTGCCAGTAACGAAGATTCAGGGGCGTTACCTTATGGCTACACCTTC	CASNEDSGALPYGYTF
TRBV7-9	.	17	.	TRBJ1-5	TGTGCCAGCAGTCTGGGCGGCGGATCTATTAGCAATCAGCCCCAGCATTTT	CASSLGGGSISNQPQHF
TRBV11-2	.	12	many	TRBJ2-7	TGTGCCAGCAGCTTAATCGAGGACGAGCAGTACTTC	CASSLIEDEQYF